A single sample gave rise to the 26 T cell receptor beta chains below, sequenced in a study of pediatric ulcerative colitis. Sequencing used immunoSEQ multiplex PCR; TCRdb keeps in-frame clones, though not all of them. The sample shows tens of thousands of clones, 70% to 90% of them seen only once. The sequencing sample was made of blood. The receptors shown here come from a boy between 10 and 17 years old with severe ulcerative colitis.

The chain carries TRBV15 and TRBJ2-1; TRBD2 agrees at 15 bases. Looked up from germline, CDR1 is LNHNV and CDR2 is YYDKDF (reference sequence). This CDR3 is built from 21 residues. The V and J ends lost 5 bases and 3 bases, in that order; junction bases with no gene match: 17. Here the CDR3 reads CATSAGIPGLAGGIGYNEQFF. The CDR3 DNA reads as TGTGCCACCAGCGCAGGGATACCGGGACTAGCGGGAGGTATAGGCTACAATGAGCAGTTCTTC.

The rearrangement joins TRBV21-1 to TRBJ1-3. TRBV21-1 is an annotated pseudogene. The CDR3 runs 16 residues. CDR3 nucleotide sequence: TGTGCCAGCAGCAAGTCAGAACGGGACTCTGGAAACACCATATATTTT. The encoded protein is CASSKSERDSGNTIYF.

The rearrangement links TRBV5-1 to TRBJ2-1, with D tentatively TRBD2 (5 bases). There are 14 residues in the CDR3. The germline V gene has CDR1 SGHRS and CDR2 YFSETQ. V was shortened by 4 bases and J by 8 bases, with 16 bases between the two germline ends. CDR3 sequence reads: CASSRDYRVDEQFF. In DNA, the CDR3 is TGCGCCAGCAGCCGCGACTATAGGGTCGATGAGCAGTTCTTC.

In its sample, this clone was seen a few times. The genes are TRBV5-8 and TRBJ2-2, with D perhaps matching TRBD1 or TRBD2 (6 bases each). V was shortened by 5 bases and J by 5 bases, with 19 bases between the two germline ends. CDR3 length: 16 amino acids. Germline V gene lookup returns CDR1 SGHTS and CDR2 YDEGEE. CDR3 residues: CASRGGSREGTGELFF. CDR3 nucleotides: TGTGCCAGCAGAGGGGGGTCCAGGGAAGGAACCGGGGAGCTGTTTTTT.

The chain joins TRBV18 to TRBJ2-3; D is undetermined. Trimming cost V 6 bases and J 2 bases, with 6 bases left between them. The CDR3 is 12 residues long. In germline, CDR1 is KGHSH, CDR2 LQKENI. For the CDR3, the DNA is TGTGCCAGCTCGCCCTACACAGATACGCAGTATTTT. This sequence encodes CASSPYTDTQYF.

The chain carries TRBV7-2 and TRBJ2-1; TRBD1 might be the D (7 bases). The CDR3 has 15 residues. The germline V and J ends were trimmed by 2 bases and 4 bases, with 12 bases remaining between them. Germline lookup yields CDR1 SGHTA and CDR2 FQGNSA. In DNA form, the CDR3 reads TGTGCCAGCAGCTTACGGGCAGGGGGGTACAATGAGCAGTTCTTC. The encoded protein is CASSLRAGGYNEQFF. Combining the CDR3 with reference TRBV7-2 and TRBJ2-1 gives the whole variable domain GAGVSQSPSNKVTEKGKDVELRCDPISGHTALYWYRQSLGQGLEFLIYFQGNSAPDKSGLPSDRFSAERTGGSVSTLTIQRTQQEDSAVYLCASSLRAGGYNEQFFGPGTRLTVL.

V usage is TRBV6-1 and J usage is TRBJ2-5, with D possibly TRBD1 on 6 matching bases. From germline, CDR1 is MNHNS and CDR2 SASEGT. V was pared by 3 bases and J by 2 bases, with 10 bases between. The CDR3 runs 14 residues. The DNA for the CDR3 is TGTGCCAGCAGTGACAGGGGAATTCAAGAGACCCAGTACTTC. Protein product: CASSDRGIQETQYF.

This CDR3 reads CASSLDTYTEAFF. The CDR3 nucleotides are TGTGCCAGCAGCTTGGACACGTACACTGAAGCTTTCTTT. V and J are TRBV5-6 and TRBJ1-1; no definite D call. V lost 0 bases and J 3 bases, leaving 6 bases between the germline ends. The length of the CDR3 is 13 residues. The germline V gene encodes CDR1 SGHDT and CDR2 YYEEEE.

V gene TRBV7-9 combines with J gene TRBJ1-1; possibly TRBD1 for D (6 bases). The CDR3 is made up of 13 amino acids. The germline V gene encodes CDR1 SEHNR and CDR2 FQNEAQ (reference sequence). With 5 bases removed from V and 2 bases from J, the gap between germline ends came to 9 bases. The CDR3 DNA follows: TGTGCCAGCAGCCTGGACAGAAACACTGAAGCTTTCTTT. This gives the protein CASSLDRNTEAFF.

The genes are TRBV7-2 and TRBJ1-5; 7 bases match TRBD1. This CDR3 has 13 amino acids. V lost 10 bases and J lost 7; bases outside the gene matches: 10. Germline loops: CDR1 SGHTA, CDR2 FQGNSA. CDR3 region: CATADRAGQPQHF. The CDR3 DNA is TGTGCCACCGCCGACAGGGCGGGACAGCCCCAGCATTTT. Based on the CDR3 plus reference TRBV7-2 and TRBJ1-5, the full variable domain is GAGVSQSPSNKVTEKGKDVELRCDPISGHTALYWYRQSLGQGLEFLIYFQGNSAPDKSGLPSDRFSAERTGGSVSTLTIQRTQQEDSAVYLCATADRAGQPQHFGDGTRLSIL.

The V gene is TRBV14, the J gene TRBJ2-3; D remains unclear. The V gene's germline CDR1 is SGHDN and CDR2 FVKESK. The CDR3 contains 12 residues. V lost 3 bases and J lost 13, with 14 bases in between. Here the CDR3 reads CASSQPSGREYF. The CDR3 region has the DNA TGTGCCAGCAGCCAGCCGTCAGGACGAGAGTATTTT.

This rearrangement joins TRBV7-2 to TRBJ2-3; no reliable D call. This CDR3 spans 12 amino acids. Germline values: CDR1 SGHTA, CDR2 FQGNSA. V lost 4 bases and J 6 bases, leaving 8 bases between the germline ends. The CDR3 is CASSSRSDTQYF. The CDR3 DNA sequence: TGTGCCAGCAGCTCTAGGAGTGATACGCAGTATTTT.

CDR3 protein: CSVRSGSGDTQYF. The CDR3 DNA reads as TGCAGCGTTAGGAGCGGGAGCGGAGATACGCAGTATTTT. This chain joins TRBV29-1 and TRBJ2-3; TRBD2 agrees at 8 bases. The CDR3 runs 13 residues. From germline, CDR1 is SQVTM and CDR2 ANQGSEA. With 5 bases clipped from V and 5 bases from J, the junction kept 6 bases outside the gene matches.

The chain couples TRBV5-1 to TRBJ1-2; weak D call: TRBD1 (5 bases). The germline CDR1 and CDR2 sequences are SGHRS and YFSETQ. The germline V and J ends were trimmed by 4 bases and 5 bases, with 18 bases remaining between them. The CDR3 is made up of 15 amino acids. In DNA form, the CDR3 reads TGCGCCAGCAGCGACGACCGGGGGACGGGGTATGGCTACACCTTC. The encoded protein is CASSDDRGTGYGYTF. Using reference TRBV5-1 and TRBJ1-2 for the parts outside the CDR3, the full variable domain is KAGVTQTPRYLIKTRGQQVTLSCSPISGHRSVSWYQQTPGQGLQFLFEYFSETQRNKGNFPGRFSGRQFSNSRSEMNVSTLELGDSALYLCASSDDRGTGYGYTFGSGTRLTVV.

CDR3 bases: TGTGCCAGCAGCCCGGGTGGCAGGCAGGAACCCACAGATACGCAGTATTTT. This encodes CASSPGGRQEPTDTQYF. The chain employs TRBV11-2 and TRBJ2-3; D gene ambiguous. This CDR3 contains 17 residues. Germline-derived CDR1 and CDR2 are SGHAT and FQNNGV. The germline V and J ends were trimmed by 5 bases and 2 bases, with 20 bases remaining between them.

The CDR3 DNA follows: TGTGCCAGCCGCGCAGCCGGCAATCAGCCCCAGCATTTT. This sequence encodes CASRAAGNQPQHF. This rearrangement joins TRBV6-6 to TRBJ1-5; D not certain. Looked up from germline, CDR1 is MNHNY and CDR2 is SVGAGI (reference sequence). V lost 8 bases to trimming and J lost 2 bases, with 10 bases between them. This CDR3 has 13 amino acids.

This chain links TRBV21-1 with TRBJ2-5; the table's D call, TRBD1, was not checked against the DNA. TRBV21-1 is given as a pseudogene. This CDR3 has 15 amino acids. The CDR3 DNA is TGTGCCAGCAGCAAAGGACGACAGGGGGCTCTGACCCAGTACTTC. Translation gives CASSKGRQGALTQYF.

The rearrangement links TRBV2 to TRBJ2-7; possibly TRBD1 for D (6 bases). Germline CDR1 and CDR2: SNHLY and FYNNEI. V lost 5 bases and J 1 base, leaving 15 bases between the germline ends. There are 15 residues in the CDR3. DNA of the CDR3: TGTGCCAGCAGTTTACTCCGGGACAATTCCTACGAGCAGTACTTC. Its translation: CASSLLRDNSYEQYF.

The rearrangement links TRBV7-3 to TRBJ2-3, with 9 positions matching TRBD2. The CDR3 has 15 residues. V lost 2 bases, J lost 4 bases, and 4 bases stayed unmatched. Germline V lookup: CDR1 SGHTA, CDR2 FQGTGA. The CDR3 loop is CASSLAGGPADTQYF. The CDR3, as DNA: TGTGCCAGCAGCTTAGCGGGAGGGCCGGCAGATACGCAGTATTTT.

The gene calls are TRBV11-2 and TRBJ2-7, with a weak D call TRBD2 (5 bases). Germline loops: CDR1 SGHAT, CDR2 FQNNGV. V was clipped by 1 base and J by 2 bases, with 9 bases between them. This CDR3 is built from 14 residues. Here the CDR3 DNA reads TGTGCCAGCAGCTTAGTGATAGCGACCTACGAGCAGTACTTC. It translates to CASSLVIATYEQYF. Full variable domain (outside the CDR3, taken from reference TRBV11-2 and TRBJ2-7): EAGVAQSPRYKIIEKRQSVAFWCNPISGHATLYWYQQILGQGPKLLIQFQNNGVVDDSQLPKDRFSAERLKGVDSTLKIQPAKLEDSAVYLCASSLVIATYEQYFGPGTRLTVT.

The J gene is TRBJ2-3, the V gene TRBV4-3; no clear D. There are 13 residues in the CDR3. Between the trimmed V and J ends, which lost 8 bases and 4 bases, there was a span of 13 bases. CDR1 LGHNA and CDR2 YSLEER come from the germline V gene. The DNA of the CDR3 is TGCGCCAGCGGCCTAGGAGTGGCAGATACGCAGTATTTT. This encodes CASGLGVADTQYF.

The CDR3 is CASRGQARIQYF. The CDR3 bases are TGTGCCAGCAGAGGACAGGCTCGCATTCAGTACTTC. This rearrangement joins TRBV27 to TRBJ2-4, with 7 bases identical to TRBD1. In germline, CDR1 is MNHEY, CDR2 SMNVEV (reference sequence). The CDR3 is 12 residues long. V lost 6 bases to trimming and J lost 9 bases; unmatched junction nucleotides: 5.

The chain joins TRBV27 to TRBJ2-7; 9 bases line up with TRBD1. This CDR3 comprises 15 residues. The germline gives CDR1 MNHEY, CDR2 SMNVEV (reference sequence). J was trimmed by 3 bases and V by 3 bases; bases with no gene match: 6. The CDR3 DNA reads TGTGCCAGCAGTTTGCACAGGGGGCTCTACTACGAGCAGTACTTC. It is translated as CASSLHRGLYYEQYF.

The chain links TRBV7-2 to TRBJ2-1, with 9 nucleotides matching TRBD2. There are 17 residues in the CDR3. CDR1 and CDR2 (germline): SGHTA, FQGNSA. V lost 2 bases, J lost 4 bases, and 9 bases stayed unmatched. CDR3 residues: CASSLSGGRALYNEQFF. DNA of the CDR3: TGTGCCAGCAGCTTATCGGGCGGGAGGGCCCTGTACAATGAGCAGTTCTTC.

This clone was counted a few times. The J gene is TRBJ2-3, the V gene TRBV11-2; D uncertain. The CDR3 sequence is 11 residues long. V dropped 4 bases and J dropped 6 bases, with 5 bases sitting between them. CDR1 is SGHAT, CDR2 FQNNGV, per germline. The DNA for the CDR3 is TGTGCCAGCAGCTCCGTCGATACGCAGTATTTT. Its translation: CASSSVDTQYF.

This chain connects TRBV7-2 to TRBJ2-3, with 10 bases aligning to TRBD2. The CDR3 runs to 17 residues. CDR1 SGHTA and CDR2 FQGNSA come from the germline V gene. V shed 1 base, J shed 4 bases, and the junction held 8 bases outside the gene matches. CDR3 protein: CASSLVLAGEFADTQYF. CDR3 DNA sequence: TGTGCCAGCAGCTTAGTTCTAGCGGGAGAATTCGCAGATACGCAGTATTTT.